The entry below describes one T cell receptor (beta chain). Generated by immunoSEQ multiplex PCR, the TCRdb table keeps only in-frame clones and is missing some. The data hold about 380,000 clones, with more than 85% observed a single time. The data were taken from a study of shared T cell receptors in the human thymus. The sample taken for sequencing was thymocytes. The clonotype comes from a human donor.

The CDR3 sequence is CASSLDGFGDRRTDTQYF. CDR3 nucleotides: TGTGCCAGCAGCTTAGATGGATTTGGGGACCGACGCACAGATACGCAGTATTTT. V and J are TRBV11-2 and TRBJ2-3, with D possibly called TRBD1 or TRBD2 (5 bases each). The CDR3 is made up of 18 amino acids. V was trimmed by 0 bases and J by 1 base, leaving 17 bases between them. The germline CDR1 and CDR2 sequences are SGHAT and FQNNGV.